This T cell receptor beta chain emerged from a study of T cell responses to AZD1222 COVID-19 vaccine. General study points: All repertoire sampling was performed exclusively after the peak T cell response. Clonal diversity may have been underestimated, and the donors were mostly white British, with more females than males.

In regard to this clone: The target antigen is unknown.

V lost 2 bases, J lost 6 bases, and 9 bases stayed unmatched. This CDR3 region has 16 residues. In germline, CDR1 is LNHDA, CDR2 SQIVND (reference sequence). The protocol was immunoSEQ multiplex PCR, while the TCRdb copy is restricted to in-frame clones and leaves out a portion. The sample carries roughly 170,000 clones, approximately 86% recorded once. The source was peripheral blood, collected on day 0 of AZD1222 vaccination. The clonotype originates from an adult in good health. The chain couples TRBV19 to TRBJ1-2; 10 bases align to TRBD1. CDR3 sequence reads: CASSIPVRGTGDGYTF. The CDR3 DNA reads TGTGCCAGTAGTATACCGGTTCGGGGGACAGGGGATGGCTACACCTTC.